This entry is about one TCR beta chain. Data came from immunoSEQ multiplex PCR; TCRdb stores just in-frame clones and leaves some out. The table includes almost 90,000 clones, over 90% detected once. Germline V gene data show CDR1 as SGHRS and CDR2 as YFSETQ. The V gene end was trimmed by 3 bases and the J gene end by 5 bases; junction bases not matched to a gene: 3. This CDR3 is built from 13 residues. This sample was taken from a study of technical replicates of blood from a few donors. Material for sequencing was T cells isolated from PBMCs. This chain joins TRBV5-1 and TRBJ2-7; 9 bases agree with TRBD1. This TCR was recovered from a human donor in good health. In nucleotides, the CDR3 is TGCGCCAGCAGCTGGGACAGGGACCACGAGCAGTACTTC. The encoded protein is CASSWDRDHEQYF.